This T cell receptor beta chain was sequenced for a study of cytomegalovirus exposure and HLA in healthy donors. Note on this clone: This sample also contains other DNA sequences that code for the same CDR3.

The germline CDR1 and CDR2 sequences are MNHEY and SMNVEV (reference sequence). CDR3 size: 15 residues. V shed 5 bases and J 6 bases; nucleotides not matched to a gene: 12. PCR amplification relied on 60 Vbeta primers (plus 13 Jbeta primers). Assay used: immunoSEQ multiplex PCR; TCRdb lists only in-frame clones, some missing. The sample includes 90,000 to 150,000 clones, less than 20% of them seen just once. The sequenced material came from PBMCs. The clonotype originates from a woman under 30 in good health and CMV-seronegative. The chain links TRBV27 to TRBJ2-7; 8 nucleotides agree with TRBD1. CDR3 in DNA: TGTGCCAGCAGTCCTACAGGGGGAGGATTGCGCGAGCAGTACTTC. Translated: CASSPTGGGLREQYF.